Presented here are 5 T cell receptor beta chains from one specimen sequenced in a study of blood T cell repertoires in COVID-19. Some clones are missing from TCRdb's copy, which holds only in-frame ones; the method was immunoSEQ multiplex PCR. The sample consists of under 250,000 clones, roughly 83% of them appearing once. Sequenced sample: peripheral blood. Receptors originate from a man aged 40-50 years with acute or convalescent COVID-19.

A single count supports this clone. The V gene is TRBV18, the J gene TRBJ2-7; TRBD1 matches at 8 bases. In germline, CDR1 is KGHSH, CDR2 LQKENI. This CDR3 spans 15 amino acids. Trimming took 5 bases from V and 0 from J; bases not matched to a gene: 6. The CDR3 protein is CASSSDRVYSYEQYF. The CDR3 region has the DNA TGTGCCAGCTCATCGGACAGGGTATACTCCTACGAGCAGTACTTC.

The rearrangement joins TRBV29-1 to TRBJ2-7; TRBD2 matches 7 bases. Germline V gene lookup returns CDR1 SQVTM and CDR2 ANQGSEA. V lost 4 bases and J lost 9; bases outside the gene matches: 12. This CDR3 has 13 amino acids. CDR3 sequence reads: CSVAGPGGLGQYF. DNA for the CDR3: TGCAGCGTTGCAGGGCCGGGGGGATTAGGGCAGTACTTC.

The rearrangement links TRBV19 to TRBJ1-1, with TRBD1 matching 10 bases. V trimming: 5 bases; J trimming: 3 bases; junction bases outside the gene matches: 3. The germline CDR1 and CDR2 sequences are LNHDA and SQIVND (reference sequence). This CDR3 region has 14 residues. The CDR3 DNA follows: TGTGCCAGTAGTCGACAGGGGGCCGACACTGAAGCTTTCTTT. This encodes CASSRQGADTEAFF.

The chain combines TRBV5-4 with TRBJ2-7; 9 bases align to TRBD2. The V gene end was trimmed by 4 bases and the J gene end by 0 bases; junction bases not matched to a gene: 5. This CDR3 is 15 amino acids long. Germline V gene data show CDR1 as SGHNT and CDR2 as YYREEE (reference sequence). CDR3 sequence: CASSHRLADSYEQYF. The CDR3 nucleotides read TGTGCCAGCAGCCACAGACTAGCGGACTCCTACGAGCAGTACTTC.

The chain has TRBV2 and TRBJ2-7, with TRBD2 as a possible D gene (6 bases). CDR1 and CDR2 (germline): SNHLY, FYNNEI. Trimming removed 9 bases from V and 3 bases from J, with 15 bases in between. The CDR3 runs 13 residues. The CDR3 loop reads CARSGVRIYEQYF. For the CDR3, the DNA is TGTGCCAGGTCGGGGGTAAGGATCTACGAGCAGTACTTC.